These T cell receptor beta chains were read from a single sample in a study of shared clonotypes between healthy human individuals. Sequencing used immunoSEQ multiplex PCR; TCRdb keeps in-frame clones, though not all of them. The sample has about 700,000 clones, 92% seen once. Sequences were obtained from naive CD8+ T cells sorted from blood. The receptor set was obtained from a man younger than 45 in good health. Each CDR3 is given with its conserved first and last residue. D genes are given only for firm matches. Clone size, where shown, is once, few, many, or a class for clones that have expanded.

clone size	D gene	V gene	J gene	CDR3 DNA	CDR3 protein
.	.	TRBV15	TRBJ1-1	TGTGCCACCAGCAGTGTCCATAACTGGACTGAAGCTTTCTTT	CATSSVHNWTEAFF
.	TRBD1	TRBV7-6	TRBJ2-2	TGTGCCAGCAGCAGCTCCGGGACAGGGCGCACCGGGGAGCTGTTTTTT	CASSSSGTGRTGELFF
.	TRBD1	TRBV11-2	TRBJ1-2	TGTGCCAGCAGCTCCCCCGTACCGGACAGGGGAATTCATGGCTACACCTTC	CASSSPVPDRGIHGYTF
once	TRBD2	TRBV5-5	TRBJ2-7	TGTGCCAGCATCGACCGGGGGGGCTCCTCCTACGAGCAGTACTTC	CASIDRGGSSYEQYF
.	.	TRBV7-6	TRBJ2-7	TGTGCCAGCAGCTTGGGCGGCGACTACGAGCAGTACTTC	CASSLGGDYEQYF
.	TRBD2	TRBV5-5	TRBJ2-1	TGTGCCAGCAGCTTGGCTAGCGGGAGCTTACCTGAGCAGTTCTTC	CASSLASGSLPEQFF
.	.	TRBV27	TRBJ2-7	TGTGCCAGCAGTCCATACGCCGACTCTCGGGACGAGCAGTACTTC	CASSPYADSRDEQYF
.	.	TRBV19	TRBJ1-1	TGTGCCATACAGAGTGGCAGCACTGAAGCTTTCTTT	CAIQSGSTEAFF
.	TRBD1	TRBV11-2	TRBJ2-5	TGTGCCAGCAGCACCCCGGGACAGGGAGAAGAGACCCAGTACTTC	CASSTPGQGEETQYF
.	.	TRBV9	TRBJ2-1	TGTGCCAGCAGTAGAGGCGTAAACTACAATGAGCAGTTCTTC	CASSRGVNYNEQFF
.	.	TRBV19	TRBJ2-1	TGTGCCAGTAGTAACGAGGGCTACAATGAGCAGTTCTTC	CASSNEGYNEQFF
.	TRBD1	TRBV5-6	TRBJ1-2	TGTGCCAGCACCCCCGGGACAGGGGGCTATGGCTACACCTTC	CASTPGTGGYGYTF
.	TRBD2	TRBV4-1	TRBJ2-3	TGCGCCAGCAGCCAACCCGATAGCGGGAGTGGGTCAGATACGCAGTATTTT	CASSQPDSGSGSDTQYF
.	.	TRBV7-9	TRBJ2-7	TGTGCCAGCAGCCTCCCCGGGACCGAGCCCTACGAGCAGTACTTC	CASSLPGTEPYEQYF
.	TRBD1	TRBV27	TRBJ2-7	TGTGCCAGCAGCACCTGGACAGGGGCCTATCAGTACTTC	CASSTWTGAYQYF
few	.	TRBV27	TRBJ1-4	TGTGCCAGCAGTTTATTGGGGGGCGACGAAAAACTGTTTTTT	CASSLLGGDEKLFF
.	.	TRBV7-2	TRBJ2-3	TGTGCCAGCAGCTTAGCGCTAGAAACGCAGTATTTT	CASSLALETQYF
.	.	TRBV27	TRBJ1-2	TGTGCCAGCAGTTTATACAGGGCAGGAGTTAACTATGGCTACACCTTC	CASSLYRAGVNYGYTF
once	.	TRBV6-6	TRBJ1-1	TGTGCCAGCAGTTACTCGATTTCGTCGGTAACTGAAGCTTTCTTT	CASSYSISSVTEAFF
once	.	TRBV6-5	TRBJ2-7	TGTGCCAGCAGTACTAAGGGGACCAGGTACGAGCAGTACTTC	CASSTKGTRYEQYF
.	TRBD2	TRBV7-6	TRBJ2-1	TGTGCCAGCAGTGAACTAGCGGAGCCCTACAATGAGCAGTTCTTC	CASSELAEPYNEQFF
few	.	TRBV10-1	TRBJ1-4	TGCGCCAGCAGTGAGTCGTATGGAAATGAAAAACTGTTTTTT	CASSESYGNEKLFF
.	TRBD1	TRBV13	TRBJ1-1	TGTGCCAGCAGCGAGGGCATCAAGGGGGCAGGACCCAATGAAGCTTTCTTT	CASSEGIKGAGPNEAFF
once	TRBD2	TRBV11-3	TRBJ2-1	TGTGCCAGCAGCACCGAACCTAGCGGGATCCACAATGAGCAGTTCTTC	CASSTEPSGIHNEQFF
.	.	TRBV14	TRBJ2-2	TGTGCCAGCAGCCTTTTGATAGGCACCGGGGAGCTGTTTTTT	CASSLLIGTGELFF
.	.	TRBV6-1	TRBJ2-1	TGTGCCAGCAGTGACCAGGACAATGAGCAGTTCTTC	CASSDQDNEQFF
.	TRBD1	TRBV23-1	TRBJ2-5	TGCGCCAGCAGTCAAACCTTTCCGACCGGGGGACAGGGGGAGACCCAGTACTTC	CASSQTFPTGGQGETQYF
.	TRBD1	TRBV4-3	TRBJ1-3	TGCGCCAGCAGCCACGGACAGGGTACAGGAAACACCATATATTTT	CASSHGQGTGNTIYF
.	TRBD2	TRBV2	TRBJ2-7	TGTGCCAGCAGTGAAGGTTGGCAGACTAGCGGGAGGTACGAGCAGTACTTC	CASSEGWQTSGRYEQYF
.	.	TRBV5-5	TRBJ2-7	TGTGCCAGCAGCTCCACAGAGCTCTACGAGCAGTACTTC	CASSSTELYEQYF
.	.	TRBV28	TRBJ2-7	TGTGCCAGCAGTTGGGACCCACCGGAAAAGGCCAGAGACGAGCAGTACTTC	CASSWDPPEKARDEQYF
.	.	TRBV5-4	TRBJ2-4	TGTGCCAGCAGCCCTCCTTCAGACAGTATTCAGTACTTC	CASSPPSDSIQYF
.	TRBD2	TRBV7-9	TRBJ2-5	TGTGCCAGCAGCCCCTTACTAGCGGGAGCTCGGGAGACCCAGTACTTC	CASSPLLAGARETQYF
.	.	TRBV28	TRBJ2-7	TGTGCCACCGCGGGACGTAACTCCTACGAGCAGTACTTC	CATAGRNSYEQYF
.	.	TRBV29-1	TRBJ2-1	TGCAGCGTTGTTGAGTGGGAGACTTACAATGAGCAGTTCTTC	CSVVEWETYNEQFF
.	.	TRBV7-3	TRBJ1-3	TGTGCCAGCAGCGCGGACGTACTAGTCGCTGGAAACACCATATATTTT	CASSADVLVAGNTIYF
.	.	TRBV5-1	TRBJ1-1	TGCGCCAGCAGCCCCCGGTCGGGGGGACTGAACACTGAAGCTTTCTTT	CASSPRSGGLNTEAFF
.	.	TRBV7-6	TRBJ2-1	TGTGCCAGCAGCGTACAGGGTTACAATGAGCAGTTCTTC	CASSVQGYNEQFF
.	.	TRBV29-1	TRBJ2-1	TGCAGCGTTGAGAGCGGGTTGAGCTCCTACAATGAGCAGTTCTTC	CSVESGLSSYNEQFF
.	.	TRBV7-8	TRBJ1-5	TGTGCCAGCAGCTTAGAGGGGAGCAATCAGCCCCAGCATTTT	CASSLEGSNQPQHF
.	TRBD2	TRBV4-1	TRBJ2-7	TGCGCCAGCAGCCCAGCGGGAGGGGAACACGAGCAGTACTTC	CASSPAGGEHEQYF
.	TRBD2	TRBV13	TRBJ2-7	TGTGCCAGCAGCTTGGGAGGGAGGGCCGCCTACGAGCAGTACTTC	CASSLGGRAAYEQYF
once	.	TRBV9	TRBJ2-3	TGTGCCAGCAGCGTTTGGGGGGCCACAGATACGCAGTATTTT	CASSVWGATDTQYF